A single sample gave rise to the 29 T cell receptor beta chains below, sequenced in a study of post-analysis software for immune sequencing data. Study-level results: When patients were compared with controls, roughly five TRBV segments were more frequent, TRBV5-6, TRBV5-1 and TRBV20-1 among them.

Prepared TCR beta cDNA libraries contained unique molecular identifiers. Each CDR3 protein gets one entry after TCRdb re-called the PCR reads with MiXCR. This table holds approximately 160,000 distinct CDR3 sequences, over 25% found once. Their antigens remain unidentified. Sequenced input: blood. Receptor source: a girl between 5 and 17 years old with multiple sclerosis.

The CDR3 here is CASSLAGTGSRTEAFF. CDR3 DNA: TGTGCCAGCAGCTTGGCCGGGACAGGGTCGCGCACTGAAGCTTTCTTT. The rearrangement links TRBV7-2 to TRBJ1-1; 9 bases match TRBD1. This CDR3 has 16 amino acids. V was pared by 3 bases and J by 4 bases, with 9 bases of the junction left unmatched. Germline loops: CDR1 SGHTA, CDR2 FQGNSA.

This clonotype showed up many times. The CDR3 loop is CATSGGGFWEQFF. The CDR3 coding sequence is TGTGCCACCAGCGGTGGAGGGTTTTGGGAGCAGTTCTTC. This sequence joins TRBV15 and TRBJ2-1; D is perhaps TRBD2 (6 bases). Germline V gene lookup returns CDR1 LNHNV and CDR2 YYDKDF (reference sequence). The CDR3 contains 13 residues. V was trimmed by 5 bases and J by 10 bases, leaving 15 bases between them.

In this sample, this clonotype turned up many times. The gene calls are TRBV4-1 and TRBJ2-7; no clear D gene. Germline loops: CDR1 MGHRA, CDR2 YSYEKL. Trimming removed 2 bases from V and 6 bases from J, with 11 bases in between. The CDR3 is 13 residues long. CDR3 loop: CASSQPGLAEQYF. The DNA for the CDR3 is TGCGCCAGCAGCCAACCAGGCCTGGCCGAGCAGTACTTC.

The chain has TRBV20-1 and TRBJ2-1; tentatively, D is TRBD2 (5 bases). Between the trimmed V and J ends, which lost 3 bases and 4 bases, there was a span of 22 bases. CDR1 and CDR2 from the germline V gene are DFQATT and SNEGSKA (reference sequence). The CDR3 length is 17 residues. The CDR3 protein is CSASGVIGLAAYNEQFF. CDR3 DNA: TGCAGTGCTAGCGGCGTTATTGGGCTAGCAGCTTACAATGAGCAGTTCTTC.

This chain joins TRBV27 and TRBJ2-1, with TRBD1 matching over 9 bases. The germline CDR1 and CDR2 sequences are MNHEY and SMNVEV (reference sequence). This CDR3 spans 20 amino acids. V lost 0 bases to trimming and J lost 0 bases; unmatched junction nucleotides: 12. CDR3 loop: CASSLSLGQGYSSSYNEQFF. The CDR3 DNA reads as TGTGCCAGCAGTTTATCGCTCGGACAGGGGTACTCGAGCTCCTACAATGAGCAGTTCTTC.

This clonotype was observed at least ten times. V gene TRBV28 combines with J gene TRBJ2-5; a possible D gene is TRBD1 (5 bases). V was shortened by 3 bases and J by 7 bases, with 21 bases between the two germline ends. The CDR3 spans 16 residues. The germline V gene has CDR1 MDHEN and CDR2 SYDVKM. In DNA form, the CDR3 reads TGTGCCAGCAGTTTGGGGCAGCCCCTTAGTGGGGCGACCCAGTACTTC. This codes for CASSLGQPLSGATQYF.

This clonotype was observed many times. CDR3 DNA: TGTGCCAGCAGTTCCGGGACATCCGCCTACGAGCAGTACTTC. This translates into CASSSGTSAYEQYF. The V gene is TRBV28, the J gene TRBJ2-7, with D perhaps matching TRBD1 (6 bases). CDR1 and CDR2 (germline): MDHEN, SYDVKM. V was clipped by 4 bases and J by 2 bases, with 12 bases between them. The CDR3 runs 14 residues.

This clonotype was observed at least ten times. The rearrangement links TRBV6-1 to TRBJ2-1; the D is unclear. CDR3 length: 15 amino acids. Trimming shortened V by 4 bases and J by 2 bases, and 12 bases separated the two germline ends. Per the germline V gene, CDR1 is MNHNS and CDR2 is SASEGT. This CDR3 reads CASSGPGATYNEQFF. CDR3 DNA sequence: TGTGCCAGCAGTGGACCGGGCGCCACCTACAATGAGCAGTTCTTC.

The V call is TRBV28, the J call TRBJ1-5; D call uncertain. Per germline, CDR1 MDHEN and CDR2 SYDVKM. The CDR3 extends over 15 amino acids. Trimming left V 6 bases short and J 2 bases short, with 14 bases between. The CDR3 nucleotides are TGTGCCAGCAGACCAGACTCGGCGGGCAATCAGCCCCAGCATTTT. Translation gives CASRPDSAGNQPQHF.

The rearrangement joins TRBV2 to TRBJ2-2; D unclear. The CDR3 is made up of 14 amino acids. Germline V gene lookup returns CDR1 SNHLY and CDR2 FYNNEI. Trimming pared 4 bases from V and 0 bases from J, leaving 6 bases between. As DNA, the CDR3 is TGTGCCAGCAGTGCACACCCGAACACCGGGGAGCTGTTTTTT. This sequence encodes CASSAHPNTGELFF.

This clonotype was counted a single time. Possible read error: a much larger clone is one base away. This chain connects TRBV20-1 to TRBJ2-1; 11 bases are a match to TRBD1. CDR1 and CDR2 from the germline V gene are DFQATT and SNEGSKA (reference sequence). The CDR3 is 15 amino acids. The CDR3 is CSARDMGQGGNGQFF. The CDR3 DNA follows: TGCAGTGCTAGAGATATGGGACAGGGGGGCAATGGGCAGTTCTTC.

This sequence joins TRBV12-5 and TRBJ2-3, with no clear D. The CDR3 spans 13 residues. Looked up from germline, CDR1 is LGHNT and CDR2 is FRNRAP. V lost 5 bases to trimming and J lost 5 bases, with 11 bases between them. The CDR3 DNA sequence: TGTGCTAGTGGTATTTTGGGGATAGATACGCAGTATTTT. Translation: CASGILGIDTQYF. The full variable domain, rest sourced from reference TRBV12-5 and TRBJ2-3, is DARVTQTPRHKVTEMGQEVTMRCQPILGHNTVFWYRQTMMQGLELLAYFRNRAPLDDSGMPKDRFSAEMPDATLATLKIQPSEPRDSAVYFCASGILGIDTQYFGPGTRLTVL.

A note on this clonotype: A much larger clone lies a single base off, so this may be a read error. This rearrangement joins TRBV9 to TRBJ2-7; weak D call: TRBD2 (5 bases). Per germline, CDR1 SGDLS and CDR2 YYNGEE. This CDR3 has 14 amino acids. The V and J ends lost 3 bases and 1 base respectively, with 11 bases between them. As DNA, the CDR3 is TGTGCCAGCAGCGGAGCGGCTGAGTCCTACGAGCAGTACTTC. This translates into CASSGAAESYEQYF.

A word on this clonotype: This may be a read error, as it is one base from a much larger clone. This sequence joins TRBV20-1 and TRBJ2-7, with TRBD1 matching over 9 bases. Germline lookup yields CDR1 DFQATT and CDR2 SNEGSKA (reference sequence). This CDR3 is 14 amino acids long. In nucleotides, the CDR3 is TGCAATGCTACAGGGGGCCGCTCAGAGTACGAGCAGTACTTC. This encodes CNATGGRSEYEQYF.

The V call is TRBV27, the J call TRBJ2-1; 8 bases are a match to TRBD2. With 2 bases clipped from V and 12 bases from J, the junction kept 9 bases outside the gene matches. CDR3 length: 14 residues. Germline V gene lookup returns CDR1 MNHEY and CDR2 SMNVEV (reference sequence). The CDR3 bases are TGTGCCAGCAGTTTAAGCCCCGGGACTAGAGGGCAGTTCTTC. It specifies CASSLSPGTRGQFF.

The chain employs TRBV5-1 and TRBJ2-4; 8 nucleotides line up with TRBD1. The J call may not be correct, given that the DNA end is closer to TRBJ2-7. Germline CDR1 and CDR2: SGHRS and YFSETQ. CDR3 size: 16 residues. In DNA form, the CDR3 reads TGCGCCAGCAGCCCAGACCCAAGACAGGGGATCGGCGAGCAGTACTTC. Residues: CASSPDPRQGIGEQYF.

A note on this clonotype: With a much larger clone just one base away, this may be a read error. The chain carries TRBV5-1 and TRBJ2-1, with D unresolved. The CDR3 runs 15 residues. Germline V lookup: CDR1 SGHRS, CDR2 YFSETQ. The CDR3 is CAGSSDPQPYNEQFF. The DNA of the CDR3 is TGCGCCGGCAGCTCGGACCCCCAGCCCTACAATGAGCAGTTCTTC.

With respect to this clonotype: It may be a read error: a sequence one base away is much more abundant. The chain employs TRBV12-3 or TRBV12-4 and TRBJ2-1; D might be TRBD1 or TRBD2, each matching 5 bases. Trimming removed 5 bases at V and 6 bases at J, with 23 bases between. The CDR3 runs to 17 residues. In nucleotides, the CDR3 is TGTGCCAGCAGTCCCCGGATCTTTGGGGGTTCAGGCAATGAGCAGTTCTTC. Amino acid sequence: CASSPRIFGGSGNEQFF.

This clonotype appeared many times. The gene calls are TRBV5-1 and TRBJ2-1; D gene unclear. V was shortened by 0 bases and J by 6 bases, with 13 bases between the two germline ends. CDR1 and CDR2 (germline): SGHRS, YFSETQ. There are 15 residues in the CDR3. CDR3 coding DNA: TGCGCCAGCAGCTTGGAGGGTCAGCCCATCAATGAGCAGTTCTTC. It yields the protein CASSLEGQPINEQFF.

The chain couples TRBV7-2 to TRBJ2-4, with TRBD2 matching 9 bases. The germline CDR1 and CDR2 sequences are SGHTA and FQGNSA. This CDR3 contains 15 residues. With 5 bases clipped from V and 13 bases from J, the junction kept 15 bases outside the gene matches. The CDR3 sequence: CASSHRGGLADGQYF. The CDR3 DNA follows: TGTGCCAGCAGCCACCGGGGGGGACTAGCTGACGGGCAGTACTTC. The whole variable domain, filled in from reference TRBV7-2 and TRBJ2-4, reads GAGVSQSPSNKVTEKGKDVELRCDPISGHTALYWYRQSLGQGLEFLIYFQGNSAPDKSGLPSDRFSAERTGGSVSTLTIQRTQQEDSAVYLCASSHRGGLADGQYFGAGTRLSVL.

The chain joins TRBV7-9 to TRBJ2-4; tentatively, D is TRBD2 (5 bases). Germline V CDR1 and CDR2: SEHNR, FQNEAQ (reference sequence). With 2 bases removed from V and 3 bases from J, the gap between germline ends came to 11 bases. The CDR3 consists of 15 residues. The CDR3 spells CASSLSLGDKNIQYF. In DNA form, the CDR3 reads TGTGCCAGCAGCTTAAGTCTGGGAGACAAAAACATTCAGTACTTC. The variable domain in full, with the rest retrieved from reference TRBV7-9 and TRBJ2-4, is DTGVSQNPRHKITKRGQNVTFRCDPISEHNRLYWYRQTLGQGPEFLTYFQNEAQLEKSRLLSDRFSAERPKGSFSTLEIQRTEQGDSAMYLCASSLSLGDKNIQYFGAGTRLSVL.

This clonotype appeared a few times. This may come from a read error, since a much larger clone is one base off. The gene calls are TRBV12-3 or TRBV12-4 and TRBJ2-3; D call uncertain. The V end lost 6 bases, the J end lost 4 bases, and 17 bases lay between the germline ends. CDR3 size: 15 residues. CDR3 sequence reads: CASRAPRPSADTQYF. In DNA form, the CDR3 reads TGTGCCAGCAGAGCCCCGAGACCCAGCGCAGATACGCAGTATTTT.

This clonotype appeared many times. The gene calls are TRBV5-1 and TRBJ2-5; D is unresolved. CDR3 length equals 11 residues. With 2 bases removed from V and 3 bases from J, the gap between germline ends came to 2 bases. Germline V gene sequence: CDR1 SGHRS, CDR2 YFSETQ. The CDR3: CASSFKETQYF. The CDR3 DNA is TGCGCCAGCAGCTTTAAAGAGACCCAGTACTTC.

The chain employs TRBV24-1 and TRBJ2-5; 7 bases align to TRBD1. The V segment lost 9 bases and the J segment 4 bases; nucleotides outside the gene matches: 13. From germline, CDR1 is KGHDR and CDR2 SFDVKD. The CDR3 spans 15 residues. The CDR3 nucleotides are TGTGCCACCGGTAGGCTGGGACGACAGGGAGAGACCCAGTACTTC. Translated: CATGRLGRQGETQYF.

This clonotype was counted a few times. CDR3 in DNA: TGTGCCACCAGCATCAGGGAGCTCTGGGAGCCCCAGCATTTT. As protein: CATSIRELWEPQHF. The rearrangement uses TRBV15 and TRBJ1-5; tentatively, D is TRBD1 (5 bases). V lost 4 bases, J lost 8 bases, and 15 bases lay in between. CDR1 is LNHNV, CDR2 YYDKDF, per germline (reference sequence). The CDR3 contains 14 residues.

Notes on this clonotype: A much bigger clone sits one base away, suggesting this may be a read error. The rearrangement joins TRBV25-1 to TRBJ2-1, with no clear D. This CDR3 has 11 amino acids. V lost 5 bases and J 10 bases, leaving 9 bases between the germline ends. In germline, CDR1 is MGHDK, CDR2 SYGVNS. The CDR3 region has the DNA TGTGCCAGCAGTATAGGCTACGAGCAGTTCTTC. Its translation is CASSIGYEQFF.

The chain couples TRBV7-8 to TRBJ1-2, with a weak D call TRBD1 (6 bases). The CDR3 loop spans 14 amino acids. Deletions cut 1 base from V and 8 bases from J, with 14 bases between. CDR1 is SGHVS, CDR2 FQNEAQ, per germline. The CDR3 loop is CASSLGSQGKGYTF. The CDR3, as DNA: TGTGCCAGCAGCTTAGGGAGTCAGGGGAAAGGCTACACCTTC.

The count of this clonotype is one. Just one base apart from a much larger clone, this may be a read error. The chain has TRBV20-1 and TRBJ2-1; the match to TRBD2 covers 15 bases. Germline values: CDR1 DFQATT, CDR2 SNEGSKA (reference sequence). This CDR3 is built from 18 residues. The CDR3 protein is CSTRDLGLAGGRDNEQFF. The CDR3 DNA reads TGCAGTACTAGAGATCTGGGACTAGCGGGAGGCCGCGACAATGAGCAGTTCTTC.

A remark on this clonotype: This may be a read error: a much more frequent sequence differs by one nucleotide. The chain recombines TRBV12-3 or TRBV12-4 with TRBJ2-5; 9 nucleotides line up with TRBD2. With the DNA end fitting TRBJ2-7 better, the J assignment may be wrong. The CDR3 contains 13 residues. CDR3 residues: CASSGLASAEQYF. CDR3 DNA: TGTGCCAGCAGTGGACTAGCGTCCGCCGAGCAGTACTTC.